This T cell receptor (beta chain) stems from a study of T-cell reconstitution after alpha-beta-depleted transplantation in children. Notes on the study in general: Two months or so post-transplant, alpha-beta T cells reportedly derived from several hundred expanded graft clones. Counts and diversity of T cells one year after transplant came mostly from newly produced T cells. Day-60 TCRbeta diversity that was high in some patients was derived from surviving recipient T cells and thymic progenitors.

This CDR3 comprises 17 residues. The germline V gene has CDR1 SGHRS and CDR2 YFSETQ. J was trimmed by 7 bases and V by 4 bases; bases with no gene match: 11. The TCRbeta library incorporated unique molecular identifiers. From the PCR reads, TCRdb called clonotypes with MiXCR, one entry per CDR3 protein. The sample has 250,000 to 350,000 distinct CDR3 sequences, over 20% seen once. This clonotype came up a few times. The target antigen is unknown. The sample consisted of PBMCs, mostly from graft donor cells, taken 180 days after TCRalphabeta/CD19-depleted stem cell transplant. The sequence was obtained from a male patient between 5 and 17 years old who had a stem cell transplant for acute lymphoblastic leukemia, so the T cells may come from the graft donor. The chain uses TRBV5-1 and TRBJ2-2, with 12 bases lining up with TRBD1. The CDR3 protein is CASSTSPGQGANGELFF. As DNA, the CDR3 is TGCGCCAGCAGCACCAGCCCGGGACAGGGGGCGAACGGGGAGCTGTTTTTT.